Only a few counts were recorded for the clone carrying this T cell receptor beta chain. The antigen remains unidentified. These data originate in a study of post-analysis software for immune sequencing data. Study conclusions and caveats: When patients were compared with controls, about five TRBV segments were more frequent, TRBV5-6, TRBV5-1 and TRBV20-1 among them. When compared against controls, multiple sclerosis patients showed significantly lower normalized Chao1 diversity. Same-batch preparations were strongly co-clustered by F measure.

Unique molecular identifiers were built into the TCR beta cDNA libraries. TCRdb re-derived calls from the PCR reads in MiXCR, one entry per CDR3 protein. The sample consists of hundreds of thousands of distinct CDR3 sequences, roughly 29% of them appearing once. V lost 0 bases and J lost 10; bases outside the gene matches: 8. The CDR3 contains 15 residues. Looked up from germline, CDR1 is LNHNV and CDR2 is YYDKDF (reference sequence). The chain links TRBV15 to TRBJ2-1; 8 bases map to TRBD1. The TCR sequence derives from a girl aged 5-17 years with multiple sclerosis. Sequencing input: blood. CDR3 amino acids: CATSRERTGFKEQFF. In DNA form, the CDR3 reads TGTGCCACCAGCAGAGAGAGGACAGGGTTCAAGGAGCAGTTCTTC. The full variable domain, its missing parts supplied by reference TRBV15 and TRBJ2-1, is DAMVIQNPRYQVTQFGKPVTLSCSQTLNHNVMYWYQQKSSQAPKLLFHYYDKDFNNEADTPDNFQSRRPNTSFCFLDIRSPGLGDTAMYLCATSRERTGFKEQFFGPGTRLTVL.